The 14 T cell receptor beta chains below come from one sample, sequenced in a study of blood T cell repertoires in COVID-19. Method: immunoSEQ multiplex PCR; TCRdb's copy keeps in-frame clones and lacks some. The sample shows roughly 79,000 clones, roughly 82% of them seen only once. The sample comprised peripheral blood. These receptor sequences come from a human donor in a cohort sampled during active COVID-19.

This chain connects TRBV7-9 to TRBJ2-5, with 7 bases aligning to TRBD1. The CDR3 is made up of 13 amino acids. CDR1 and CDR2 (germline): SEHNR, FQNEAQ (reference sequence). V gave up 3 bases and J gave up 4 bases; unmatched junction bases: 2. The CDR3 coding sequence is TGTGCCAGCAGCTTGGCAGGGGGAGAGACCCAGTACTTC. Encoded protein: CASSLAGGETQYF.

The chain combines TRBV30 with TRBJ1-6; 7 bases agree with TRBD1. The J segment lost 9 bases and the V segment lost 5 bases, leaving 7 bases of the junction unmatched. The CDR3 extends over 13 amino acids. Germline assignment: CDR1 GTSNPN and CDR2 SVGIG (reference sequence). The CDR3 coding sequence is TGTGCCTGGGGGGACAGCGGAGTTTCACCCCTCCACTTT. As protein: CAWGDSGVSPLHF.

The chain carries TRBV6-5 and TRBJ1-6; 9 bases map to TRBD1. From germline, CDR1 is MNHEY and CDR2 SVGAGI. The CDR3 sequence is 16 residues long. Losses at the gene ends were 2 bases for V and 9 bases for J; bases not matched to a gene: 8. The CDR3 nucleotides read TGTGCCAGCAGTTACACCATGCCGGGACAGGGTTCACCCCTCCACTTT. Translation gives CASSYTMPGQGSPLHF.

In its sample, this clone was seen a few times. The V and J genes are TRBV9 and TRBJ2-1; 7 bases are a match to TRBD1. Germline CDR1 SGDLS, CDR2 YYNGEE. There are 14 residues in the CDR3. The trim removed 6 bases at V and 6 bases at J, leaving 9 bases unmatched. CDR3 sequence reads: CASTRVAGGNEQFF. The CDR3 coding sequence is TGTGCCAGCACCCGGGTGGCAGGGGGCAATGAGCAGTTCTTC. Variable domain in full (rest from reference TRBV9 and TRBJ2-1): DSGVTQTPKHLITATGQRVTLRCSPRSGDLSVYWYQQSLDQGLQFLIQYYNGEERAKGNILERFSAQQFPDLHSELNLSSLELGDSALYFCASTRVAGGNEQFFGPGTRLTVL.

The genes are TRBV6-5 and TRBJ2-7; D remains ambiguous. Trimming cost V 8 bases and J 3 bases, with 17 bases left between them. Germline CDR1 is MNHEY and CDR2 is SVGAGI. The CDR3 consists of 14 residues. For the CDR3, the DNA is TGTGCCAGCCGTAGGAGAGCAGAGAACTACGAGCAGTACTTC. Protein sequence: CASRRRAENYEQYF.

The rearrangement links TRBV21-1 to TRBJ1-6; TRBD1, as called in the table, went unchecked against the DNA. TRBV21-1 represents a pseudogene. CDR3 size: 18 residues. CDR3 DNA sequence: TGTGCCAGCAGCAAAGAGGGGCACTTAAACTCCTATAATTCACCCCTCCACTTT. Translating it yields CASSKEGHLNSYNSPLHF.

The chain has TRBV6-5 and TRBJ1-6; 10 positions agree with TRBD1. Germline V gene data show CDR1 as MNHEY and CDR2 as SVGAGI. The CDR3 runs to 15 residues. With 5 bases clipped from V and 9 bases from J, the junction kept 7 bases outside the gene matches. Written as DNA, the CDR3 is TGTGCCAGCAGTACCCCGGGACAGGGGTTTTCACCCCTCCACTTT. It codes for CASSTPGQGFSPLHF.

CDR3 residues: CASSVGAGGTDTQYF. The DNA for the CDR3 is TGTGCCAGCAGCGTAGGAGCGGGGGGCACAGATACGCAGTATTTT. The chain couples TRBV9 to TRBJ2-3, with 8 bases identical to TRBD2. The CDR3 covers 15 residues. Per germline, CDR1 SGDLS and CDR2 YYNGEE. Germline trimming cut 0 bases from V and 1 base from J; bases unmatched to any gene: 1.

The chain combines TRBV13 with TRBJ2-7, with 7 bases fitting TRBD1. Looked up from germline, CDR1 is PRHDT and CDR2 is FYEKMQ (reference sequence). The CDR3 length is 13 residues. J lost 3 bases, V lost 5 bases, and 4 bases had no gene match. Written as DNA, the CDR3 is TGTGCCAGCAGCGTGGGACAGTTCTACGAGCAGTACTTC. It yields the protein CASSVGQFYEQYF.

The chain recombines TRBV11-3 with TRBJ2-5, with 7 bases matching TRBD1. The CDR3 is made up of 16 amino acids. Trimming took 4 bases from V and 1 from J; bases not matched to a gene: 9. Germline CDR1 is SGHNT and CDR2 is YENEEA. Here the CDR3 DNA reads TGTGCCAGCAGCTCTGGTCAGGGGGTCTTCCAAGAGACCCAGTACTTC. The encoded protein is CASSSGQGVFQETQYF.

This sequence joins TRBV5-5 and TRBJ2-7; 7 bases agree with TRBD1. The CDR3 has 16 amino acids. Per germline, CDR1 SGHKS and CDR2 YYEKEE (reference sequence). V gave up 4 bases and J gave up 2 bases; unmatched junction bases: 12. Here the CDR3 reads CASSINSGTAPYEQYF. The CDR3 coding sequence is TGTGCCAGCAGCATTAATTCCGGGACAGCACCCTACGAGCAGTACTTC. Looking up the rest from reference TRBV5-5 and TRBJ2-7 gives the full variable domain: DAGVTQSPTHLIKTRGQQVTLRCSPISGHKSVSWYQQVLGQGPQFIFQYYEKEERGRGNFPDRFSARQFPNYSSELNVNALLLGDSALYLCASSINSGTAPYEQYFGPGTRLTVT.

Only a few counts were recorded for this clone. The chain uses TRBV19 and TRBJ2-3; 7 bases are shared with TRBD1. Losses at the gene ends were 10 bases for V and 4 bases for J; bases not matched to a gene: 11. Germline V gives CDR1 LNHDA, CDR2 SQIVND (reference sequence). This CDR3 contains 14 residues. The CDR3 DNA reads TGTGCCACATGGGGCAGGGGGTTCCCAGATACGCAGTATTTT. Protein sequence: CATWGRGFPDTQYF.

The chain uses TRBV18 and TRBJ2-3, with D maybe TRBD1 (6 bases). This CDR3 has 17 amino acids. The germline V gene has CDR1 KGHSH and CDR2 LQKENI. V lost 8 bases, J lost 1 base, and 22 bases lay in between. The CDR3 is CASPQAGPPGGTDTQYF. CDR3 DNA sequence: TGTGCCAGCCCCCAGGCCGGTCCCCCAGGGGGCACAGATACGCAGTATTTT.

The chain is built from TRBV19 and TRBJ1-3; TRBD1 is a possible D gene (6 bases). The CDR3 is 14 amino acids. The germline V gene has CDR1 LNHDA and CDR2 SQIVND (reference sequence). V gave up 3 bases and J gave up 7 bases, with 13 bases separating them. CDR3 sequence (DNA): TGTGCCAGTAGTATCCCAGGCGGACAGAACACCATATATTTT. This codes for CASSIPGGQNTIYF. The whole variable domain, remainder taken from reference TRBV19 and TRBJ1-3, is DGGITQSPKYLFRKEGQNVTLSCEQNLNHDAMYWYRQDPGQGLRLIYYSQIVNDFQKGDIAEGYSVSREKKESFPLTVTSAQKNPTAFYLCASSIPGGQNTIYFGEGSWLTVV.